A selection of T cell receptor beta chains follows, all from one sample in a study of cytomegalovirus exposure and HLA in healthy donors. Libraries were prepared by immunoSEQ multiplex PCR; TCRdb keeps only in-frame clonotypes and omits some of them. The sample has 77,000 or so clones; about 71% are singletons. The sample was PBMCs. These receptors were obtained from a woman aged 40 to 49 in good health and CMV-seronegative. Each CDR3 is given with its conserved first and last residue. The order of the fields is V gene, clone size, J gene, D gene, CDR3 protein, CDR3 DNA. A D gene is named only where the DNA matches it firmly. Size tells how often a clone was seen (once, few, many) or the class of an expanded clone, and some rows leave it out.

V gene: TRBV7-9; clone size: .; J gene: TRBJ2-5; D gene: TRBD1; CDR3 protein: CASSLLESTGNQETQYF; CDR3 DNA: TGTGCCAGCAGCCTCCTTGAATCGACAGGGAATCAAGAGACCCAGTACTTC
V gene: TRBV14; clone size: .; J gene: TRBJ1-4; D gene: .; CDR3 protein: CASSQVRNEKLFF; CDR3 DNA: TGTGCCAGCAGCCAAGTCCGGAATGAAAAACTGTTTTTT
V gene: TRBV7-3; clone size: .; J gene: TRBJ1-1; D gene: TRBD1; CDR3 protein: CASSLQGGTEAFF; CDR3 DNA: TGTGCCAGCAGCTTACAGGGGGGAACTGAAGCTTTCTTT
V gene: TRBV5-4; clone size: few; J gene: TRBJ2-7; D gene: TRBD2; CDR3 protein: CASSKRMTSGSYEQYF; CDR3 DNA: TGTGCCAGCAGCAAACGAATGACTAGCGGGAGCTACGAGCAGTACTTC
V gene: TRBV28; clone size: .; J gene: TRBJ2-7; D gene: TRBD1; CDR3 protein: CASRQTGAKSYEQYF; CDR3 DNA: TGTGCCAGCAGGCAGACAGGGGCAAAAAGCTACGAGCAGTACTTC
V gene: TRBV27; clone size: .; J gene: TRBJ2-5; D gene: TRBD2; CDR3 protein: CASSSLAGIETQYF; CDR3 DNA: TGTGCCAGCAGTTCCCTAGCGGGAATAGAGACCCAGTACTTC
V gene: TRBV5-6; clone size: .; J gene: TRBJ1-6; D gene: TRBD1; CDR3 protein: CASSDHRGSSYNSPLHF; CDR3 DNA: TGTGCCAGCAGCGACCACAGGGGGAGCTCCTATAATTCACCCCTCCACTTT
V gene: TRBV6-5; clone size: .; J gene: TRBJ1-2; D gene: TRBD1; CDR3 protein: CASRPGQGGGYTF; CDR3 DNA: TGTGCCAGCAGACCGGGACAGGGCGGTGGCTACACCTTC
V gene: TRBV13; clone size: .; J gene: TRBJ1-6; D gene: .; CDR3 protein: CASSSGRGYNSPLHF; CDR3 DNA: TGTGCCAGCAGCTCTGGACGGGGATATAATTCACCCCTCCACTTT
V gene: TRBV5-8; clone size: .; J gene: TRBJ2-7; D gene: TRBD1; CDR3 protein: CASSLGQGVHEQYF; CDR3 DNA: TGTGCCAGCAGCTTGGGGCAGGGGGTCCACGAGCAGTACTTC
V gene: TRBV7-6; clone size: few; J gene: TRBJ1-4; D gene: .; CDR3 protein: CASSHGLGNEKLFF; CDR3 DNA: TGTGCCAGCAGCCACGGACTGGGGAATGAAAAACTGTTTTTT
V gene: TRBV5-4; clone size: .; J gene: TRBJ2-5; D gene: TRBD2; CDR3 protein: CASSPRLAGVQETQYF; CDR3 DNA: TGTGCCAGCAGCCCCCGACTAGCGGGGGTTCAAGAGACCCAGTACTTC
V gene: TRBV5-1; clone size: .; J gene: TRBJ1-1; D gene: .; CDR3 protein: CASFAGGGTEAFF; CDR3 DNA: TGCGCCAGCTTTGCGGGGGGGGGCACTGAAGCTTTCTTT
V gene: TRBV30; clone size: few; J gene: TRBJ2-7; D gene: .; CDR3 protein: CAWSHLSRGTYEQYF; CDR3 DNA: TGTGCCTGGAGCCATTTGAGTAGAGGGACCTACGAGCAGTACTTC
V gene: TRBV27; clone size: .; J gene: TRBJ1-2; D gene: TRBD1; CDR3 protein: CASSPTGGAYGYTF; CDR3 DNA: TGTGCCAGCAGTCCGACAGGGGGCGCCTATGGCTACACCTTC
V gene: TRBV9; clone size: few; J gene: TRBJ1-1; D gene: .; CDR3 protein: CACSVVNTEAFF; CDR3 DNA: TGTGCCTGTAGCGTCGTCAACACTGAAGCTTTCTTT
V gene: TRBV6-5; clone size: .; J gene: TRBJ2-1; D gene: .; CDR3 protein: CASSYGQSSYNEQFF; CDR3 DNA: TGTGCCAGCAGTTACGGACAATCAAGCTACAATGAGCAGTTCTTC